Listed below are T cell receptor beta chains from one sample, sequenced in a study of OX40 agonist ivuxolimab in advanced cancers. Assay used: immunoSEQ multiplex PCR; TCRdb lists only in-frame clones, some missing. Among roughly 80,000 clones listed, more than 85% were seen once. Sequenced here: CD4+ or CD8+ T cells sorted from blood, sampled in a trial of the OX40 agonist ivuxolimab. The receptors shown here come from an adult with an advanced solid tumor such as melanoma, head and neck, liver or kidney cancer. CDR3s include the opening cysteine and the closing phenylalanine or tryptophan. A D gene is named only where the DNA matches it firmly. Clone size is stated in some rows and not others, as once, few, many or a class when expanded.

.	once	TRBJ1-1	TRBV14	CASSPSRTNTEAFF	TGTGCCAGCAGCCCCTCTCGGACGAACACTGAAGCTTTCTTT
.	.	TRBJ1-5	TRBV6-5	CASRPGWNQPQHF	TGTGCCAGTAGACCCGGTTGGAATCAGCCCCAGCATTTT
TRBD2	.	TRBJ2-1	TRBV30	CACHLAGHPFNEQFF	TGTGCCTGTCATTTAGCGGGGCACCCCTTCAATGAGCAGTTCTTC
.	.	TRBJ2-3	TRBV2	CASSAWAQYF	TGTGCCAGCTCGGCCTGGGCGCAGTATTTT
.	.	TRBJ2-3	TRBV2	CASSRGGAPNTQYF	TGTGCCAGCAGCAGGGGGGGGGCCCCCAATACGCAGTATTTT
TRBD2	.	TRBJ2-7	TRBV27	CASSLSPAGVHEQYF	TGTGCCAGCAGTTTATCCCCAGCGGGAGTCCACGAGCAGTACTTC
TRBD1	.	TRBJ1-1	TRBV5-1	CASSGGQGNSGVAEAFF	TGCGCCAGCAGCGGGGGACAGGGAAACTCTGGGGTCGCTGAAGCTTTCTTT
.	.	TRBJ1-1	TRBV2	CASLPRGNTEAFF	TGTGCCAGCCTCCCAAGGGGGAACACTGAAGCTTTCTTT
.	.	TRBJ2-7	TRBV5-4	CAGSGASGYEQYF	TGTGCCGGAAGTGGCGCAAGCGGGTACGAGCAGTACTTC
.	.	TRBJ1-1	TRBV2	CASSGWSGEAFF	TGTGCCAGCAGTGGTTGGTCAGGGGAAGCTTTCTTT